One and the same sample provided the 27 T cell receptor beta chains below, sequenced in a study of CD8+ T cells in alopecia areata. As to treatment: oral pan-JAK inhibitor, 5-10 mg twice daily. cDNA prepared by RNA extraction and subsequent reverse transcription served as the template for sequencing. The repertoire was sequenced with immunoSEQ multiplex PCR; TCRdb's copy has only in-frame clones and lacks some. The sample has more than 150,000 clones; around 51% are singletons. The starting material was CD8+ T cells sorted from blood, obtained around week 54, from a patient treated with tofacitinib. The receptors were gathered from a human donor with alopecia areata.

In regard to this clone: Different DNA sequences within this sample yield the same CDR3. The rearrangement joins TRBV25-1 to TRBJ1-1, with D uncertain. Germline CDR1 reads MGHDK; CDR2 reads SYGVNS. The length of the CDR3 is 12 residues. The V end lost 6 bases, the J end lost 1 base, and 6 bases lay between the germline ends. The chain's CDR3 is CASRGENTEAFF. CDR3 DNA: TGTGCCAGCAGAGGTGAGAACACTGAAGCTTTCTTT. The complete variable domain, with remaining parts taken from reference TRBV25-1 and TRBJ1-1, reads EADIYQTPRYLVIGTGKKITLECSQTMGHDKMYWYQQDPGMELHLIHYSYGVNSTEKGDLSSESTVSRIRTEHFPLTLESARPSHTSQYLCASRGENTEAFFGQGTRLTVV.

The chain couples TRBV15 to TRBJ1-5; 7 nucleotides line up with TRBD1. The CDR3 is made up of 15 amino acids. Germline V gene sequence: CDR1 LNHNV, CDR2 YYDKDF (reference sequence). Germline trimming cut 1 base from V and 3 bases from J; bases unmatched to any gene: 3. CDR3 DNA sequence: TGTGCCACCAGCAGAGGAGGGACAGACAATCAGCCCCAGCATTTT. It specifies CATSRGGTDNQPQHF.

The chain links TRBV5-1 to TRBJ2-5; the match to TRBD1 covers 8 bases. V shed 4 bases, J shed 4 bases, and the junction held 12 bases outside the gene matches. Germline CDR1 and CDR2: SGHRS and YFSETQ. This CDR3 spans 16 amino acids. CDR3 loop: CASSQRTGSQGETQYF. CDR3 in DNA: TGCGCCAGCAGCCAACGGACAGGGTCTCAGGGAGAGACCCAGTACTTC.

The rearrangement links TRBV7-9 to TRBJ1-3; D unresolved. The V end was cut by 5 bases, the J end by 3 bases, with 8 bases between. Germline V CDR1 and CDR2: SEHNR, FQNEAQ (reference sequence). The CDR3 is 13 amino acids. CDR3 DNA: TGTGCCAGCAGCGTAATAAATGGAAACACCATATATTTT. Translating it yields CASSVINGNTIYF.

This clone has more than one count but fewer than ten. The chain has TRBV13 and TRBJ1-5, with D perhaps matching TRBD1 (5 bases). The CDR3 covers 15 residues. Looked up from germline, CDR1 is PRHDT and CDR2 is FYEKMQ (reference sequence). V was pared by 4 bases and J by 4 bases, with 14 bases between. The CDR3: CASSSTWDLNQPQHF. CDR3 nucleotide sequence: TGTGCCAGCAGCTCAACCTGGGACCTTAATCAGCCCCAGCATTTT.

The chain joins TRBV27 to TRBJ1-4; D uncertain. The germline V gene encodes CDR1 MNHEY and CDR2 SMNVEV (reference sequence). The V end lost 3 bases, the J end lost 10 bases, and 12 bases lay between the germline ends. This CDR3 comprises 13 residues. The CDR3 loop is CASSFLEVRKLFF. The CDR3 DNA follows: TGTGCCAGCAGTTTCTTGGAGGTCAGAAAACTGTTTTTT.

The V call is TRBV6-5, the J call TRBJ2-1; D is ambiguous. This CDR3 is 12 amino acids long. Germline assignment: CDR1 MNHEY and CDR2 SVGAGI. The V and J ends lost 5 bases and 2 bases respectively, with 4 bases between them. CDR3: CASSAAYNEQFF. DNA for the CDR3: TGTGCCAGCAGTGCAGCCTACAATGAGCAGTTCTTC.

This chain joins TRBV2 and TRBJ1-5; D might be TRBD1 (6 bases). The CDR3 consists of 13 residues. The V and J ends lost 8 bases and 0 bases respectively, with 8 bases between them. Germline V gene sequence: CDR1 SNHLY, CDR2 FYNNEI. DNA of the CDR3: TGTGCCAGCCGACAGGATAGCAATCAGCCCCAGCATTTT. It translates to CASRQDSNQPQHF.

The chain joins TRBV6-5 to TRBJ2-2; no definite D call. This CDR3 has 13 residues. V lost 4 bases to trimming and J lost 7 bases, with 10 bases between them. The germline V gene encodes CDR1 MNHEY and CDR2 SVGAGI. The CDR3 DNA sequence: TGTGCCAGCAGTTCCCAGTGGGGCGGGGAGCTGTTTTTT. This gives the protein CASSSQWGGELFF.

Regarding this clone: Other DNA sequences of this sample code for an identical CDR3. The chain recombines TRBV29-1 with TRBJ1-1; possibly TRBD1 for D (5 bases). The CDR3 is 12 residues long. Germline loops: CDR1 SQVTM, CDR2 ANQGSEA. With 4 bases removed from V and 3 bases from J, the gap between germline ends came to 9 bases. CDR3 sequence reads: CSVVGRDTEAFF. The CDR3, as DNA: TGCAGCGTTGTAGGCAGGGACACTGAAGCTTTCTTT. The full variable domain, with the rest looked up from reference TRBV29-1 and TRBJ1-1, is SAVISQKPSRDICQRGTSLTIQCQVDSQVTMMFWYRQQPGQSLTLIATANQGSEATYESGFVIDKFPISRPNLTFSTLTVSNMSPEDSSIYLCSVVGRDTEAFFGQGTRLTVV.

V is TRBV7-8 and J is TRBJ1-4, with D possibly matching TRBD1 (5 bases). The CDR3 is 19 residues long. V was pared by 1 base and J by 10 bases, with 28 bases between. Germline lookup yields CDR1 SGHVS and CDR2 FQNEAQ. CDR3 sequence reads: CASSLGGISYNFPGVKLFF. The CDR3 DNA reads TGTGCCAGCAGCTTAGGGGGGATATCTTATAACTTTCCGGGTGTAAAACTGTTTTTT.

The table lists this clone with a few counts. The V gene is TRBV19, the J gene TRBJ2-7; TRBD2 is a possible D gene (5 bases). Trimming pared 3 bases from V and 6 bases from J, leaving 9 bases between. Germline-derived CDR1 and CDR2 are LNHDA and SQIVND (reference sequence). This CDR3 contains 12 residues. The CDR3 sequence: CASSIEGAEQYF. CDR3 DNA sequence: TGTGCCAGTAGTATCGAGGGAGCCGAGCAGTACTTC.

This clone came up a few times. The V and J genes are TRBV11-3 and TRBJ2-2; either TRBD1 or TRBD2 may fit D (7 bases each). The CDR3 has 16 amino acids. The germline V gene encodes CDR1 SGHNT and CDR2 YENEEA. V dropped 3 bases and J dropped 6 bases, with 17 bases sitting between them. CDR3 sequence (DNA): TGTGCCAGCAGCTTTACCCTCTCAGGGGGGGCCGGGGAGCTGTTTTTT. Amino acid sequence: CASSFTLSGGAGELFF.

The chain joins TRBV30 to TRBJ1-6; tentatively, D is TRBD1 (6 bases). Germline assignment: CDR1 GTSNPN and CDR2 SVGIG (reference sequence). Trimming left V 2 bases short and J 8 bases short, with 19 bases between. This CDR3 comprises 16 residues. The CDR3 sequence: CAWSPLDRPGYSPLHF. The CDR3 coding sequence is TGTGCCTGGAGTCCCCTGGACAGACCGGGCTATTCACCCCTCCACTTT.

This clone has more than one count but fewer than ten. The genes are TRBV10-3 and TRBJ1-3; no reliable D call. The CDR3 has 15 residues. From germline, CDR1 is ENHRY and CDR2 SYGVKD. V was trimmed by 0 bases and J by 4 bases, leaving 10 bases between them. CDR3: CAISESGGIGNTIYF. Here the CDR3 DNA reads TGTGCCATCAGTGAGTCGGGAGGGATCGGAAACACCATATATTTT.

This chain's CDR3 is CAWALATPEAFF. The CDR3 DNA sequence: TGTGCCTGGGCCCTCGCTACCCCTGAAGCTTTCTTT. The rearrangement joins TRBV30 to TRBJ1-1, with no clear D. CDR1 GTSNPN and CDR2 SVGIG come from the germline V gene (reference sequence). Trimming took 5 bases from V and 6 from J, leaving 13 bases between them. The length of the CDR3 is 12 residues. The full variable domain, its missing parts supplied by reference TRBV30 and TRBJ1-1, is SQTIHQWPATLVQPVGSPLSLECTVEGTSNPNLYWYRQAAGRGLQLLFYSVGIGQISSEVPQNLSASRPQDRQFILSSKKLLLSDSGFYLCAWALATPEAFFGQGTRLTVV.

This clone was seen a handful of times. The chain uses TRBV13 and TRBJ2-1; the D gene is possibly TRBD2 (5 bases). The CDR3 runs to 16 residues. Looked up from germline, CDR1 is PRHDT and CDR2 is FYEKMQ (reference sequence). Trimming removed 0 bases from V and 7 bases from J, with 16 bases in between. CDR3: CASSLGGDRVGNEQFF. The CDR3 DNA sequence: TGTGCCAGCAGCTTAGGCGGGGATCGGGTCGGGAATGAGCAGTTCTTC.

This chain uses TRBV7-6 with TRBJ2-1; D not certain. From germline, CDR1 is SGHVS and CDR2 FNYEAQ. The V and J ends lost 2 bases and 0 bases respectively, with 8 bases between them. The CDR3 loop spans 15 amino acids. CDR3 DNA sequence: TGTGCCAGCAGCTTACAGTCGAGCTCCTACAATGAGCAGTTCTTC. This codes for CASSLQSSSYNEQFF.

The chain carries TRBV5-1 and TRBJ2-2; maybe TRBD2 (6 bases). The CDR3 has 16 residues. Trimming shortened V by 4 bases and J by 3 bases, and 16 bases separated the two germline ends. Germline V gene data show CDR1 as SGHRS and CDR2 as YFSETQ. Here the CDR3 DNA reads TGCGCCAGCAGCCCGTCGGGAGAATCTTACACCGGGGAGCTGTTTTTT. This encodes CASSPSGESYTGELFF.

The chain carries TRBV27 and TRBJ1-1; 9 bases fit TRBD1. The CDR3 has 15 residues. Germline CDR1 is MNHEY and CDR2 is SMNVEV (reference sequence). With 2 bases clipped from V and 7 bases from J, the junction kept 8 bases outside the gene matches. CDR3 DNA: TGTGCCAGCAGTTTAGTGGGGACAGGGAGGGGTGAAGCTTTCTTT. Translation: CASSLVGTGRGEAFF.

This chain joins TRBV19 and TRBJ1-5; D not resolved. The CDR3 length is 15 residues. Germline loops: CDR1 LNHDA, CDR2 SQIVND (reference sequence). V was cut by 1 base and J by 0 bases, with 7 bases left in between. DNA of the CDR3: TGTGCCAGTAGTATAGCCCCGTATAGCAATCAGCCCCAGCATTTT. Its translation is CASSIAPYSNQPQHF.

CDR3 protein: CASSPTSGEPSSTDTQYF. The DNA of the CDR3 is TGTGCCAGCAGCCCGACTAGCGGGGAGCCCTCTAGCACAGATACGCAGTATTTT. The V gene is TRBV13, the J gene TRBJ2-3; TRBD2 aligns across 11 bases. The CDR3 covers 18 residues. Germline loops: CDR1 PRHDT, CDR2 FYEKMQ (reference sequence). V lost 5 bases, J lost 0 bases, and 10 bases stayed unmatched.

This chain connects TRBV27 to TRBJ1-5, with D possibly being TRBD1 (5 bases). The germline gives CDR1 MNHEY, CDR2 SMNVEV (reference sequence). The CDR3 length is 14 residues. Trimming took 3 bases from V and 6 from J, leaving 12 bases between them. The DNA for the CDR3 is TGTGCCAGCAGTTTCCTCCAGGGTGGTCAGCCCCAGCATTTT. This sequence encodes CASSFLQGGQPQHF.

CDR3 loop: CASRPGQPTYEQYF. CDR3 sequence (DNA): TGTGCCAGCAGGCCGGGACAGCCTACCTACGAGCAGTACTTC. The rearrangement joins TRBV7-2 to TRBJ2-7, with 7 bases matching TRBD1. This CDR3 region has 14 residues. Unmatched junction bases numbered 7, after V lost 6 bases and J lost 2 bases. CDR1 SGHTA and CDR2 FQGNSA come from the germline V gene.

CDR3 sequence reads: CASSPPVVGGTEAFF. DNA of the CDR3: TGTGCCAGCAGCCCCCCGGTTGTAGGGGGCACTGAAGCTTTCTTT. The genes are TRBV7-6 and TRBJ1-1, with a tentative D call TRBD1 (6 bases). The CDR3 runs to 15 residues. CDR1 and CDR2 from the germline V gene are SGHVS and FNYEAQ. V was trimmed by 5 bases and J by 4 bases, leaving 17 bases between them.

The genes are TRBV29-1 and TRBJ1-2; the D is unclear. Between the trimmed V and J ends, which lost 5 bases and 4 bases, there was a span of 17 bases. The germline CDR1 and CDR2 sequences are SQVTM and ANQGSEA. The CDR3 is made up of 14 amino acids. The CDR3 protein is CSVHLEDGVYGYTF. Here the CDR3 DNA reads TGCAGCGTTCATTTGGAGGACGGTGTCTATGGCTACACCTTC.

V gene TRBV9 combines with J gene TRBJ2-7; D not certain. CDR3 length: 13 amino acids. The V and J ends lost 0 bases and 6 bases respectively, with 10 bases between them. CDR1 and CDR2 (germline): SGDLS, YYNGEE. The CDR3 coding sequence is TGTGCCAGCAGCGTAGGGGATAGTCCCGAGCAGTACTTC. It codes for CASSVGDSPEQYF.